This paragraph covers one TCR beta chain sequence. One end of the junction does not line up with germline, which may come from a read error. The CDR3 has 14 amino acids. Per germline, CDR1 LNHNV and CDR2 YYDKDF (reference sequence). The data are from a study of blood T cell repertoires in COVID-19. Method: immunoSEQ multiplex PCR; TCRdb's copy keeps in-frame clones and lacks some. The sample shows approximately 220,000 clones, 65% to 90% of them seen only once. Living in 24 US areas, the participants were between about 18 and 100 years of age. The rearrangement joins TRBV15 to TRBJ2-7; D gene ambiguous. Source material: PBMCs or T cells enriched from blood (not recorded which). This clonotype originated in a woman between 35 and 50 years old with acute COVID-19. The CDR3 DNA is TGTGCCACCAGCAGAGTTGTAACAAGACATGAGCTGTACTTC. Translated, it gives CATSRVVTRHELYF.